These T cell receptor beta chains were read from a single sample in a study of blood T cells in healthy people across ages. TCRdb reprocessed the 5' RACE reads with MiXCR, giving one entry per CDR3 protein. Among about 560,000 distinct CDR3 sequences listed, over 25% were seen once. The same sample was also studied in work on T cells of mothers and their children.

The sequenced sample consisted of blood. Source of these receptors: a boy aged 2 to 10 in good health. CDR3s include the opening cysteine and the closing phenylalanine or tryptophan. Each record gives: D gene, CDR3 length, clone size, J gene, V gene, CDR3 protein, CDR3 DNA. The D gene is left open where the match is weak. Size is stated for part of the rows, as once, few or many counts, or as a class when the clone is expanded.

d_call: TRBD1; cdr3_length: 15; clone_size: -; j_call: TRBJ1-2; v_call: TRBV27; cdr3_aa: CASSLSGGGLGGYTF; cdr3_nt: TGTGCCAGCAGTTTATCAGGGGGCGGACTCGGGGGCTACACCTTC
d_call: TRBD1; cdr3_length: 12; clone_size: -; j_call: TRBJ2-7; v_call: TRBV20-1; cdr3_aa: CSAKQGSYEQYF; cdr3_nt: TGCAGTGCTAAACAGGGGTCCTACGAGCAGTACTTC
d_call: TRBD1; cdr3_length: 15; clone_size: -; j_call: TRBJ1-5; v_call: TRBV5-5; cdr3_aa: CASSFGTVSNQPQHF; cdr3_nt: TGTGCCAGCAGCTTTGGGACAGTTAGCAATCAGCCCCAGCATTTT
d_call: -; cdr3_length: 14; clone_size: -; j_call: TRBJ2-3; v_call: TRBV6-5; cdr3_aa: CASSYSVSAGTQYF; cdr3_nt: TGTGCCAGCAGTTACAGTGTTTCGGCAGGTACGCAGTATTTT
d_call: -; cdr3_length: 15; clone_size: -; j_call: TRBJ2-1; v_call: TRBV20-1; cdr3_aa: CSARESRGWYNEQFF; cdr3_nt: TGCAGTGCTAGAGAGAGCCGGGGATGGTACAATGAGCAGTTCTTC
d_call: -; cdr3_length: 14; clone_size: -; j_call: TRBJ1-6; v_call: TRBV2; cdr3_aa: CASRTGSVNSPLHF; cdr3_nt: TGTGCCAGCAGGACAGGCTCGGTTAATTCACCCCTCCACTTT
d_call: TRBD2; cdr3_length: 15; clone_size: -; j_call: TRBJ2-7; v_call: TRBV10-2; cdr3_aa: CASSATAGGPYEQYF; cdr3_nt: TGCGCCAGCAGTGCCACAGCGGGAGGGCCCTACGAGCAGTACTTC
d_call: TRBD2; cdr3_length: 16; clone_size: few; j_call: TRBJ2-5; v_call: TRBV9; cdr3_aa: CASSKGPSGGTETQYF; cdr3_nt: TGTGCCAGCAGCAAAGGGCCTAGCGGGGGAACGGAGACCCAGTACTTC
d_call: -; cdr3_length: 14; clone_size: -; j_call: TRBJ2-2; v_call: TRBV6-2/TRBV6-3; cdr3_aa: CATSRKLREGELFF; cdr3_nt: TGTGCCACAAGTAGGAAGTTAAGGGAGGGGGAGCTGTTTTTT
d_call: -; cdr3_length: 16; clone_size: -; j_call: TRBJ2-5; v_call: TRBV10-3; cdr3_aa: CAIKAGGAGTGETRYF; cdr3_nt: TGTGCCATCAAGGCCGGAGGGGCAGGGACGGGAGAGACCCGGTACTTC
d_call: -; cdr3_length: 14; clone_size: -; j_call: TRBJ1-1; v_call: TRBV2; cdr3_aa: CASSDGAGGAEAFF; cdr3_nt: TGTGCCAGCAGTGACGGCGCGGGCGGGGCTGAAGCTTTCTTT
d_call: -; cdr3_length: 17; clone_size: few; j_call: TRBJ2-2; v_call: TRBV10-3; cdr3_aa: CAISDSFGTPNTGELFF; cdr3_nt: TGTGCCATCAGTGACTCATTTGGGACACCTAACACCGGGGAGCTGTTTTTT
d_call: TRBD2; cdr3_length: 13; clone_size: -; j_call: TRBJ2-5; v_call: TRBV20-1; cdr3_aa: CSARRGEQETQYF; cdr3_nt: TGCAGTGCTAGGCGGGGGGAGCAAGAGACCCAGTACTTC
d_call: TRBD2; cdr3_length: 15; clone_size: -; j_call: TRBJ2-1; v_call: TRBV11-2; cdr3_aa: CASRPSGTRGHEQFF; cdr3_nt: TGTGCCAGCAGACCCTCCGGGACTAGAGGCCATGAGCAGTTCTTC
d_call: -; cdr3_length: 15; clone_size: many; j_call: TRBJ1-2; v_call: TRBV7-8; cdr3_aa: CASSLVAGGVYGYTF; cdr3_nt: TGTGCCAGCAGCTTAGTCGCAGGAGGGGTCTATGGCTACACCTTC
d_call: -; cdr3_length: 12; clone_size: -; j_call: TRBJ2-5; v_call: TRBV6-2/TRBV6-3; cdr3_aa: CASLSGQETQYF; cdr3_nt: TGTGCCAGCCTTAGCGGACAAGAGACCCAGTACTTC